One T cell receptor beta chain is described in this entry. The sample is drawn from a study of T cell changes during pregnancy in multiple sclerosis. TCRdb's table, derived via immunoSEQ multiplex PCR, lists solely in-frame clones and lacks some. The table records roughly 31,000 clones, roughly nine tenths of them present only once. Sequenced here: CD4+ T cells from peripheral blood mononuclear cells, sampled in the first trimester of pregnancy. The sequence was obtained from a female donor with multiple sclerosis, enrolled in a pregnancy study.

For the CDR3, the DNA is TGCGCCAGCAGCTTGCAGGGGGACACCGGGGAGCTGTTTTTT. This codes for CASSLQGDTGELFF. The chain combines TRBV5-1 with TRBJ2-2, with TRBD1 matching 7 bases. This CDR3 has 14 amino acids. The J segment lost 3 bases and the V segment lost 1 base, leaving 0 bases of the junction unmatched. Germline CDR1 reads SGHRS; CDR2 reads YFSETQ.